Listed here are 20 T cell receptor beta chains from one sample, sequenced in a study of CXCR3-negative and CXCR3-positive naive CD8 T cells. Study-wide results and limits: CXCR3-positive naive cells had TRB CDR3s that were more hydrophobic than CXCR3-negative naive cells had.

UMI labels and 5' RACE were used to prepare the TRB cDNA libraries. TCRdb reprocessed the 5' RACE reads and stores each CDR3 protein as one record, lacking DNA. The listing contains approximately 140,000 distinct CDR3 sequences. Antigens of these TCRs are unknown. Sequencing input: naive CXCR3+ CD8+ T cells from blood. The subset here: CD45RO-CCR7+CD27+CD95- naive CD8+ T cells expressing CXCR3 (TNR3+). The receptors were sampled from a human donor in good health. Some clones in this sample may be carry-over from other donors' samples.

The chain is built from TRBV20-1 and TRBJ2-1; TCRdb lists TRBD2, though no DNA is available to test this call. CDR1 and CDR2 (germline): DFQATT, SNEGSKA (reference sequence). The CDR3 is 16 residues long. CDR3 sequence reads: CSASPGLAGPYNEQFF.

The CDR3 here is CASSSVTGVIQETQYF. The chain is built from TRBV27 and TRBJ2-5; absent DNA, TCRdb's TRBD1 call cannot be checked. CDR1 is MNHEY and CDR2 is SMNVEV in the germline V gene (reference sequence). The CDR3 is 16 residues long.

The chain employs TRBV5-6 and TRBJ1-1. Germline lookup yields CDR1 SGHDT and CDR2 YYEEEE. The CDR3 consists of 13 residues. Here the CDR3 reads CASSLSPNTEAFF.

The V and J genes are TRBV6-5 and TRBJ2-7; TCRdb's D call, TRBD1, is unchecked because there is no DNA. The CDR3 is 15 residues long. CDR1 MNHEY and CDR2 SVGAGI come from the germline V gene. CDR3: CASSYSQGSTYEQYF.

The chain uses TRBV12-3 or TRBV12-4 and TRBJ2-5. The CDR3 runs to 14 residues. The CDR3: CASSLGLRKETQYF.

This chain joins TRBV12-3 or TRBV12-4 and TRBJ2-1; no DNA is available, so the TRBD2 call from TCRdb remains unchecked. The CDR3 is 15 amino acids. The CDR3 here is CASNTGLALYNEQFF.

This chain connects TRBV6-5 to TRBJ2-1; TCRdb indicates TRBD2, and absent DNA this call remains unverified. The CDR3 spans 17 residues. Germline CDR1 MNHEY, CDR2 SVGAGI. The CDR3 region is CASSYSGLAGGSNEQFF.

V is TRBV27 and J is TRBJ2-1; TCRdb names TRBD1, which stays unverified in the absence of DNA. Germline values: CDR1 MNHEY, CDR2 SMNVEV (reference sequence). The CDR3 totals 15 residues. The CDR3 region is CASSIRGPNGHEQFF.

This chain links TRBV25-1 with TRBJ1-1; TCRdb selects TRBD1, and the lack of DNA leaves this call unchecked. The CDR3 loop spans 18 amino acids. Germline CDR1 and CDR2: MGHDK and SYGVNS. The CDR3 reads CASSPRDRPYGVNTEAFF.

The chain links TRBV21-1 to TRBJ2-7. TRBV21-1 corresponds to a pseudogene. There are 12 residues in the CDR3. The CDR3 protein is CASSKGGYEQYF.

The chain combines TRBV7-9 with TRBJ1-5; TCRdb gives TRBD1 as the D gene, but with no DNA this cannot be confirmed. Germline CDR1 SEHNR, CDR2 FQNEAQ (reference sequence). The CDR3 sequence is 16 residues long. The CDR3 protein is CASSLVRGEANQPQHF.

The V gene is TRBV19, the J gene TRBJ2-1; as DNA is missing, the TRBD1 call by TCRdb cannot be tested. Germline assignment: CDR1 LNHDA and CDR2 SQIVND (reference sequence). CDR3 length: 17 residues. The CDR3 sequence: CASSHGGSVIAYNEQFF.

V usage is TRBV28 and J usage is TRBJ2-7; there is no DNA to check the TCRdb D call of TRBD1. The CDR3 extends over 13 amino acids. The germline gives CDR1 MDHEN, CDR2 SYDVKM. CDR3 sequence reads: CASSVTGGNEQYF.

The rearrangement joins TRBV28 to TRBJ2-7; no DNA is available, so the TRBD2 call from TCRdb remains unchecked. Germline-derived CDR1 and CDR2 are MDHEN and SYDVKM. The CDR3 has 16 residues. This CDR3 reads CASSLMASAIAYEQYF.

This chain links TRBV2 with TRBJ2-3; TCRdb's assignment of TRBD2 cannot be checked, as there is no DNA. The CDR3 length is 17 residues. CDR1 is SNHLY and CDR2 is FYNNEI in the germline V gene. Here the CDR3 reads CASRVEVAGVGTDTQYF.

V is TRBV7-9 and J is TRBJ2-7. The germline V gene has CDR1 SEHNR and CDR2 FQNEAQ (reference sequence). The CDR3 is 14 residues long. The CDR3 spells CASSLVQTFGEQYF.

The V and J genes are TRBV7-9 and TRBJ2-7. The CDR3 extends over 12 amino acids. CDR1 is SEHNR and CDR2 is FQNEAQ in the germline V gene (reference sequence). This chain's CDR3 is CASSLTAPEQYF. Supplemented by reference TRBV7-9 and TRBJ2-7, the full variable domain reads DTGVSQNPRHKITKRGQNVTFRCDPISEHNRLYWYRQTLGQGPEFLTYFQNEAQLEKSRLLSDRFSAERPKGSFSTLEIQRTEQGDSAMYLCASSLTAPEQYFGPGTRLTVT.

The chain recombines TRBV12-3 or TRBV12-4 with TRBJ1-1. CDR3 length: 13 residues. CDR3 loop: CASSFWGTTEAFF.

The CDR3 sequence: CASRQGGDLNTGELFF. The chain uses TRBV3-1 and TRBJ2-2; TCRdb proposes TRBD1, but this gene call is untestable without DNA. Germline V lookup: CDR1 LGHDT, CDR2 YNNKEL (reference sequence). The CDR3 contains 16 residues.

This sequence joins TRBV20-1 and TRBJ2-7; lacking DNA, the TRBD2 call made by TCRdb goes unchecked. The CDR3 runs 18 residues. CDR1 DFQATT and CDR2 SNEGSKA come from the germline V gene (reference sequence). CDR3 sequence: CSARDRFSPGPSAHEQYF.